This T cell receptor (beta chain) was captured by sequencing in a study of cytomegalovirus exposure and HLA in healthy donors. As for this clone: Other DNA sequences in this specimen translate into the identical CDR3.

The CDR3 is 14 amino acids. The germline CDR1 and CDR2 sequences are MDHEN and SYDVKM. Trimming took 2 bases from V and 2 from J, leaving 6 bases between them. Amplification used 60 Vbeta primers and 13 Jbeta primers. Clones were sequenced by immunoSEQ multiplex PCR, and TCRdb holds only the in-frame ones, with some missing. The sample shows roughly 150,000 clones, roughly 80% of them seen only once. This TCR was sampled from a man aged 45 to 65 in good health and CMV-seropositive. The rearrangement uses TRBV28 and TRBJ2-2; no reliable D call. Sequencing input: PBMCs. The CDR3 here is CASSLQENTGELFF. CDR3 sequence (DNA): TGTGCCAGCAGTTTACAGGAAAACACCGGGGAGCTGTTTTTT.